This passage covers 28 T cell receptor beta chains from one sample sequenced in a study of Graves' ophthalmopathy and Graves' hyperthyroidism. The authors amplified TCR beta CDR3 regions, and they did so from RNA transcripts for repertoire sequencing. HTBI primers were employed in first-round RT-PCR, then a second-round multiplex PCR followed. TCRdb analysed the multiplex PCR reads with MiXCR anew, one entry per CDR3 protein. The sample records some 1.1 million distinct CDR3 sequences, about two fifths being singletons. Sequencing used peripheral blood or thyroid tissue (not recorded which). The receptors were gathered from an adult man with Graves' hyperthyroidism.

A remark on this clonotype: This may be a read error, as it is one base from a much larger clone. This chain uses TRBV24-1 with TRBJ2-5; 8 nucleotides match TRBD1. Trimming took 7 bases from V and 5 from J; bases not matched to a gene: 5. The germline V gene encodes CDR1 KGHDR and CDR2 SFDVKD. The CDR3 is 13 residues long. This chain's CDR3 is CATRDRAIETQYF. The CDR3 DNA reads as TGTGCCACCAGGGACAGGGCCATCGAGACCCAGTACTTC.

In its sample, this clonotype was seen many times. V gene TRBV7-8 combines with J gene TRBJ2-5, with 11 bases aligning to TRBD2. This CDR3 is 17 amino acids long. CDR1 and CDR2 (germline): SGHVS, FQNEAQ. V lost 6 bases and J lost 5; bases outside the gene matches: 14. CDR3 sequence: CASRRPLVAGGVETQYF. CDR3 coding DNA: TGTGCCAGCAGGCGACCCCTAGTAGCGGGAGGGGTGGAGACCCAGTACTTC.

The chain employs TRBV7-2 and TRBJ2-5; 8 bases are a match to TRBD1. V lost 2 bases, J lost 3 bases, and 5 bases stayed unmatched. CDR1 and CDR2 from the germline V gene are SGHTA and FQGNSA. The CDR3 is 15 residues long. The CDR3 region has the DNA TGTGCCAGCAGCTTACAGACAGGGGCGAAAGAGACCCAGTACTTC. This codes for CASSLQTGAKETQYF.

CDR3 coding DNA: TGTGCCAGCAGCCAGCAGGGGGATAATGAAAAACTGTTTTTT. This sequence encodes CASSQQGDNEKLFF. The rearrangement uses TRBV7-9 and TRBJ1-4, with 7 bases aligning to TRBD1. Per germline, CDR1 SEHNR and CDR2 FQNEAQ (reference sequence). This CDR3 contains 14 residues. V lost 5 bases, J lost 4 bases, and 4 bases stayed unmatched.

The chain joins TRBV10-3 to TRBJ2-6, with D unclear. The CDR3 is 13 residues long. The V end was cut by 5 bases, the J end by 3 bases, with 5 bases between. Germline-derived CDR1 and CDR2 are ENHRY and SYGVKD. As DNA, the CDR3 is TGTGCCATCAGTTCCGGTGGGGCCAACGTCCTGACTTTC. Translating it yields CAISSGGANVLTF.

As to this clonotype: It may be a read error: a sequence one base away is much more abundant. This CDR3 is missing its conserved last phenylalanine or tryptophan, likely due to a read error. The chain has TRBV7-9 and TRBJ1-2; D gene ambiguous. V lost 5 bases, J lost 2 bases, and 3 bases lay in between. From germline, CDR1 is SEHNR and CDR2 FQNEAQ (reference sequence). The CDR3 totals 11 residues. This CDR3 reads CASSQNYGYTL. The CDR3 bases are TGTGCCAGCAGCCAAAACTATGGCTACACCCTC.

The CDR3 DNA reads as TGTGCCAGCAGTTACACTAGCGGCCCCCAGTACTTC. Residues: CASSYTSGPQYF. V and J are TRBV6-5 and TRBJ2-5, with 8 bases lining up with TRBD2. Per the germline V gene, CDR1 is MNHEY and CDR2 is SVGAGI. This CDR3 comprises 12 residues. V was pared by 2 bases and J by 9 bases, with 2 bases of the junction left unmatched.

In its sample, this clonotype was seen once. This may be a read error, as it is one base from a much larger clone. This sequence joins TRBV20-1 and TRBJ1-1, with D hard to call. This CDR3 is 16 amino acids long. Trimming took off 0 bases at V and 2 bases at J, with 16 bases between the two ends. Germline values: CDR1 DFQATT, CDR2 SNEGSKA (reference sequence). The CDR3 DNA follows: TGCAGTGCTAGAGACCAGGCCAGGATCCTTAACACTGAAGCTTTCTTT. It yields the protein CSARDQARILNTEAFF.

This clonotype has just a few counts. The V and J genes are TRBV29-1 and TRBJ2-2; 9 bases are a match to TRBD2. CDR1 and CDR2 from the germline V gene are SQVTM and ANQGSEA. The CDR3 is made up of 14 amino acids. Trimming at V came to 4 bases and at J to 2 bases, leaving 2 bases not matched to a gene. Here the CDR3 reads CSVASGANTGELFF. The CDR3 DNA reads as TGCAGCGTTGCTAGCGGGGCTAACACCGGGGAGCTGTTTTTT.

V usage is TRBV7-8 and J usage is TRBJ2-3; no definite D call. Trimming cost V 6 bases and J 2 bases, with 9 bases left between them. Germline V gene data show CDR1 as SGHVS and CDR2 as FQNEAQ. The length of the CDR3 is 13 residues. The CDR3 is CASRPGPTDTQYF. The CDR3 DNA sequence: TGTGCCAGCAGACCTGGGCCCACAGATACGCAGTATTTT.

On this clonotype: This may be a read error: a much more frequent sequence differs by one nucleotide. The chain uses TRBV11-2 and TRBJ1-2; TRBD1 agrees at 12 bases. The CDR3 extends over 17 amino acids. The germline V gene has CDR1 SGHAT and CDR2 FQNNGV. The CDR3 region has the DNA TGTGCCAGCAGCGCAACCGGGACAGGGGGCTTCACGGATGGCTACATCTTC. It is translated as CASSATGTGGFTDGYIF. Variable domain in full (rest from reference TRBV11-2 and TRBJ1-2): EAGVAQSPRYKIIEKRQSVAFWCNPISGHATLYWYQQILGQGPKLLIQFQNNGVVDDSQLPKDRFSAERLKGVDSTLKIQPAKLEDSAVYLCASSATGTGGFTDGYIFGSGTRLTVV.

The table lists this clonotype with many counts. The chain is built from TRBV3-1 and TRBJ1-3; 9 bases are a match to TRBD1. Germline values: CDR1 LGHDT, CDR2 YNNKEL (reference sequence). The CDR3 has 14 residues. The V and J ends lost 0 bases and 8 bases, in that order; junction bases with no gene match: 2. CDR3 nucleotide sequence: TGTGCCAGCAGCCAAGAGGGACAGGGCTACACCATATATTTT. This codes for CASSQEGQGYTIYF.

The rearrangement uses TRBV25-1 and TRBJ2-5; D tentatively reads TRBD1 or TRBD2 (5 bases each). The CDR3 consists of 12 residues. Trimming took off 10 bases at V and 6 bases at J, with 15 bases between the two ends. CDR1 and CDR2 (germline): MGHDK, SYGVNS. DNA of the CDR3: TGTGCCACAGGGACCCTAGGCCAGACCCAGTACTTC. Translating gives CATGTLGQTQYF. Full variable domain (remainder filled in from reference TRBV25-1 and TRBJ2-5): EADIYQTPRYLVIGTGKKITLECSQTMGHDKMYWYQQDPGMELHLIHYSYGVNSTEKGDLSSESTVSRIRTEHFPLTLESARPSHTSQYLCATGTLGQTQYFGPGTRLLVL.

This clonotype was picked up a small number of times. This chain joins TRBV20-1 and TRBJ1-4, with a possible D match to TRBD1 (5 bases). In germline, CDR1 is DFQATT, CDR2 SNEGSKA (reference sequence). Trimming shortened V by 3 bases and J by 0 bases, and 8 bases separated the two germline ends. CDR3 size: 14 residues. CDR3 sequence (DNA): TGCAGTGCTAGCCGGGACGCAACTAATGAAAAACTGTTTTTT. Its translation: CSASRDATNEKLFF.

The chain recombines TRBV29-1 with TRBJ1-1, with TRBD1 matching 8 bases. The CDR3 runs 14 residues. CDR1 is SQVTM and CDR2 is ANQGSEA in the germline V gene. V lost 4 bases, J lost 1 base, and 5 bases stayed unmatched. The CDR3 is CSVGVGTGNTEAFF. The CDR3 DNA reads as TGCAGCGTTGGTGTCGGGACAGGGAACACTGAAGCTTTCTTT.

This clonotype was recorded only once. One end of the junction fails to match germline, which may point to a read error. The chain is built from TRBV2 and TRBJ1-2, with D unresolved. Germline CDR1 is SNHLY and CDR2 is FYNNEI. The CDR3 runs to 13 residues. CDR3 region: CASSVGRLDGHTF. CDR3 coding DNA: TGTGCCAGCAGTGTAGGGCGTCTGGATGGCCACACCTTC.

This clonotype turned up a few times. In nucleotides, the CDR3 is TGTGCCAGCAGGTCGGCGGGACCAACCTACGAGCAGTACTTC. Translating gives CASRSAGPTYEQYF. This chain links TRBV12-3 or TRBV12-4 with TRBJ2-7, with D possibly matching TRBD2 (6 bases). V was trimmed by 6 bases and J by 2 bases, leaving 14 bases between them. The CDR3 loop spans 14 amino acids.

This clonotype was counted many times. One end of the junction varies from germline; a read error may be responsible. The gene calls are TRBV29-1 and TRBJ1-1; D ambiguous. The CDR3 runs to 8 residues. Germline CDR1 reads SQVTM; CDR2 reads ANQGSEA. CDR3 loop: CKTEEAFF. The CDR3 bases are TGTAAGACGGAGGAAGCTTTCTTT.

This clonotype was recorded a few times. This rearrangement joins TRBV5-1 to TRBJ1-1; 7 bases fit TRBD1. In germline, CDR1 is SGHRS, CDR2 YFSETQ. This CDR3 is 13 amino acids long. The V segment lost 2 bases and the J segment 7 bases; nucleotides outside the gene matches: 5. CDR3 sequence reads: CASSLRTGDEAFF. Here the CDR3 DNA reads TGCGCCAGCAGCTTACGGACAGGCGATGAAGCTTTCTTT. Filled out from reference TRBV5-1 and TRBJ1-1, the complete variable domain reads KAGVTQTPRYLIKTRGQQVTLSCSPISGHRSVSWYQQTPGQGLQFLFEYFSETQRNKGNFPGRFSGRQFSNSRSEMNVSTLELGDSALYLCASSLRTGDEAFFGQGTRLTVV.

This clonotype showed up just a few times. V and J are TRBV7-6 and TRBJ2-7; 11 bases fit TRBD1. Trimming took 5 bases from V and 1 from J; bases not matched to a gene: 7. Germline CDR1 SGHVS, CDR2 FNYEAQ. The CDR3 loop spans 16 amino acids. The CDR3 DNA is TGTGCCAGCAGCCCCAGGGACAGGGGGATATCCTACGAGCAGTACTTC. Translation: CASSPRDRGISYEQYF. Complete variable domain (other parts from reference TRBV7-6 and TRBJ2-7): GAGVSQSPRYKVTKRGQDVALRCDPISGHVSLYWYRQALGQGPEFLTYFNYEAQQDKSGLPNDRFSAERPEGSISTLTIQRTEQRDSAMYRCASSPRDRGISYEQYFGPGTRLTVT.

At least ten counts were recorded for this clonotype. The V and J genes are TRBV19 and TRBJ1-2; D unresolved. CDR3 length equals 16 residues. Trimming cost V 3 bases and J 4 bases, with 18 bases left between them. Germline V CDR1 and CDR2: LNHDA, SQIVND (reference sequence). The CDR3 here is CASSISSATSAYGYTF. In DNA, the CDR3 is TGTGCCAGTAGTATCTCATCGGCTACTTCGGCCTATGGCTACACCTTC.

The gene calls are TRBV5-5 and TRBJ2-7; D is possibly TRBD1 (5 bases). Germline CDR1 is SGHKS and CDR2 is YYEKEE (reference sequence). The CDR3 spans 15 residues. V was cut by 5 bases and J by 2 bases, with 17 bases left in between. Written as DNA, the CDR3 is TGTGCCAGCAGGTACGACAGTAGTCCTACCTACGAGCAGTACTTC. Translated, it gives CASRYDSSPTYEQYF.

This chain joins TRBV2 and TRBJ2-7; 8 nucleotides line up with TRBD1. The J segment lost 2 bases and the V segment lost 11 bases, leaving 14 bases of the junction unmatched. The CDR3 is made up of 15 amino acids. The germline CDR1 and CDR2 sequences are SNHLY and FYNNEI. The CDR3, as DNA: TGTGCCGACAGGGACCGATTGGACAGGGCCTACGAGCAGTACTTC. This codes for CADRDRLDRAYEQYF.

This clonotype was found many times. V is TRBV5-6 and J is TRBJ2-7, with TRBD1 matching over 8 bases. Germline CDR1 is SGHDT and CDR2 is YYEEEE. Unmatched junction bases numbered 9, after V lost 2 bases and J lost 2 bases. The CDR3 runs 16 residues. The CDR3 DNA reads TGTGCCAGCAGCTTCCCCCCGGGACAGGAGACCTACGAGCAGTACTTC. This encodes CASSFPPGQETYEQYF.

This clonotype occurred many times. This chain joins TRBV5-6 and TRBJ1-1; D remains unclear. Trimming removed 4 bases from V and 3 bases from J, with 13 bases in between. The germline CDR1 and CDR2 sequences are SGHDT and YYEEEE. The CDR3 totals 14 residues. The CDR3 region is CASSRYGKYTEAFF. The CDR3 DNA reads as TGTGCCAGCAGCCGATATGGGAAGTACACTGAAGCTTTCTTT.

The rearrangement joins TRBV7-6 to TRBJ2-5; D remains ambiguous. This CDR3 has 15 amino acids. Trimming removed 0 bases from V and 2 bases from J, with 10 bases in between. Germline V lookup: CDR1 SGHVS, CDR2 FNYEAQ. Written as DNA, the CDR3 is TGTGCCAGCAGCTTAGCGAGTTCAGAGCAAGAGACCCAGTACTTC. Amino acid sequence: CASSLASSEQETQYF.

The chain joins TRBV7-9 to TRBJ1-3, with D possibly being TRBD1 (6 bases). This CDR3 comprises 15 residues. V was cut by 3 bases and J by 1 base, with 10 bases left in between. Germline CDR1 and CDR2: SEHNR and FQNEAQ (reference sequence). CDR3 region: CASSLERGSGNTIYF. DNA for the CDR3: TGTGCCAGCAGCTTGGAGAGGGGGTCTGGAAACACCATATATTTT.

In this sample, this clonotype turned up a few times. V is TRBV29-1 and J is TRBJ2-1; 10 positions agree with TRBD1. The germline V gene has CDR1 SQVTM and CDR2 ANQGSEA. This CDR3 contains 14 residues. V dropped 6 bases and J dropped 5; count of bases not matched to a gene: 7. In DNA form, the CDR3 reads TGCAGCGTGGGGACAGGGGTTAGGAACAATGAGCAGTTCTTC. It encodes CSVGTGVRNNEQFF.